This T cell receptor beta chain was found in a study of blood T cell repertoires in COVID-19. The ends were cut back, 0 bases at V and 5 bases at J, with 10 bases in the middle. This CDR3 is 14 amino acids long. Germline CDR1 and CDR2: MNHEY and SVGAGI. In the authors' workflow: Reference gene primers were amplified, and this amplification served to estimate nucleated cell counts. Some clones are missing from TCRdb's copy, which holds only in-frame ones; the method was immunoSEQ multiplex PCR. That table furnishes V, J and clone size, whereas the DNA furnished D and trimming. The repertoire includes 300,000 to 350,000 clones, approximately 83% of them detected once, and around 4.5% sits in the top ten.

Sequencing input: PBMCs or T cells enriched from blood (not recorded which). The clonotype comes from a woman between 40 and 50 years old with acute COVID-19. This chain uses TRBV6-5 with TRBJ1-2; D is uncertain. CDR3 nucleotide sequence: TGTGCCAGCAGTTACTCCACTCGATGGTATGGCTACACCTTC. This codes for CASSYSTRWYGYTF.